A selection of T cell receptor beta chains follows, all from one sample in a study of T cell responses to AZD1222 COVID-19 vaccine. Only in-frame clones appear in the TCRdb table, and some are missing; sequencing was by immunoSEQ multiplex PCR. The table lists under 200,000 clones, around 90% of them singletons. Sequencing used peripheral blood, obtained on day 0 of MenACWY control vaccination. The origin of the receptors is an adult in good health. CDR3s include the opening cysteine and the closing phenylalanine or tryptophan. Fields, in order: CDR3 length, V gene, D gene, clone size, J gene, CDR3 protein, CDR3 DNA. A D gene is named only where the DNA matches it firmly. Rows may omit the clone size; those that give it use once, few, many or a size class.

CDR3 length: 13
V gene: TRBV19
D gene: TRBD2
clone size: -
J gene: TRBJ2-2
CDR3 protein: CASSPRGDGELFF
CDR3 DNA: TGTGCCAGTAGCCCCCGGGGGGACGGGGAGCTGTTTTTT

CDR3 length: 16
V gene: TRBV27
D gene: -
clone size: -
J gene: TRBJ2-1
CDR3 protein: CASSLSRPSDYNEQFF
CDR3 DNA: TGTGCCAGCAGTTTATCCAGGCCCTCGGACTACAATGAGCAGTTCTTC

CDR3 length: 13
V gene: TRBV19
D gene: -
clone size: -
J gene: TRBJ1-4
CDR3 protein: CASLPPTGGKLFF
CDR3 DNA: TGTGCCAGTCTACCCCCAACAGGCGGAAAACTGTTTTTT

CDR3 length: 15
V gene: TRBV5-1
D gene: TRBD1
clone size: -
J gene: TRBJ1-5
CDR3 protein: CASSLAPTGDQPQHF
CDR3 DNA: TGCGCCAGCAGCTTGGCCCCGACAGGGGATCAGCCCCAGCATTTT

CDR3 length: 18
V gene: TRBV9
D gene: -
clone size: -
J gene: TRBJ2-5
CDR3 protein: CASSVDLSWDSNPETQYF
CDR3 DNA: TGTGCCAGCAGCGTAGATCTATCGTGGGACTCGAACCCAGAGACCCAGTACTTC

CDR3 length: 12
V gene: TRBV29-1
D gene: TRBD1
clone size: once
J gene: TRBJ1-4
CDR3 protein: CSVGDSGLKLFF
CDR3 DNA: TGCAGCGTTGGGGACAGTGGATTAAAACTGTTTTTT

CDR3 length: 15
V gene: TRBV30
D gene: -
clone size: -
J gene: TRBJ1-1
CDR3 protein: CAWRGRGGPNTEAFF
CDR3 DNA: TGTGCCTGGAGAGGGCGGGGGGGTCCAAACACTGAAGCTTTCTTT

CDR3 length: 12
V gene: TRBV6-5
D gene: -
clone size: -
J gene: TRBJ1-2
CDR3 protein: CASSATVDSYTF
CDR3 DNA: TGTGCCAGCAGCGCGACAGTGGATAGCTACACCTTC

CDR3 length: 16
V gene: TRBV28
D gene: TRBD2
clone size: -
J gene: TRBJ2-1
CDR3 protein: CASSFLTGGRENEQFF
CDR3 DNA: TGTGCCAGCAGCTTTCTGACGGGAGGGAGAGAAAATGAGCAGTTCTTC

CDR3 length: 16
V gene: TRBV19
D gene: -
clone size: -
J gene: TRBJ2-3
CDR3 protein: CASSLARGGSTDTQYF
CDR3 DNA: TGTGCCAGTAGCCTGGCCCGGGGCGGGAGCACAGATACGCAGTATTTT

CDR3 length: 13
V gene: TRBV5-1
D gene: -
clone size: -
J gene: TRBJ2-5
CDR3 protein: CASTGGGQETQYF
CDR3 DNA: TGCGCCAGCACAGGAGGAGGCCAAGAGACCCAGTACTTC

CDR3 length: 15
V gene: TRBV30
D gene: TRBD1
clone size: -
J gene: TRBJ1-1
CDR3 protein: CAWGILTGSATEAFF
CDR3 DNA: TGTGCCTGGGGCATTCTGACAGGGAGTGCCACTGAAGCTTTCTTT

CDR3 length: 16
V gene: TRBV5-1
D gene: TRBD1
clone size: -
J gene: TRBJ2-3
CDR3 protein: CASSVQGALSTDTQYF
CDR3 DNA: TGCGCCAGCAGCGTACAGGGGGCCCTTAGCACAGATACGCAGTATTTT

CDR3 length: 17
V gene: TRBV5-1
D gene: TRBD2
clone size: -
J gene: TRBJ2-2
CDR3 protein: CASGNSGTSVETGELFF
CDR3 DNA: TGCGCCAGCGGAAACAGTGGGACTAGCGTAGAAACCGGGGAGCTGTTTTTT

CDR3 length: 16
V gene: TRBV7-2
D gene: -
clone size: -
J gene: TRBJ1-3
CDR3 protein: CASSFSPGSSGNTIYF
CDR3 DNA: TGTGCCAGCAGCTTTTCCCCAGGGAGCTCTGGAAACACCATATATTTT

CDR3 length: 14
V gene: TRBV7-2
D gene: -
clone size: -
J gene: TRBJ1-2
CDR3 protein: CASSHGQGISGYTF
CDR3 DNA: TGTGCCAGCAGCCACGGTCAGGGTATCTCGGGCTACACCTTC

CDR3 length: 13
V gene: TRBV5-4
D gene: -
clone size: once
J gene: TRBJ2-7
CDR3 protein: CASSRELPYEQYF
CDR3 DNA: TGTGCCAGCAGTCGGGAGTTGCCCTACGAGCAGTACTTC

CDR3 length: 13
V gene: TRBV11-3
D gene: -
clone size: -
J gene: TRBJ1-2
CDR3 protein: CASNGPGQRGYTF
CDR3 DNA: TGTGCCAGCAATGGTCCGGGGCAGCGCGGCTACACCTTC

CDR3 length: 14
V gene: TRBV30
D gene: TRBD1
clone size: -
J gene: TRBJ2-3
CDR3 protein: CAWDRGLSTDTQYF
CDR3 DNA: TGTGCCTGGGACAGGGGTCTTAGCACAGATACGCAGTATTTT

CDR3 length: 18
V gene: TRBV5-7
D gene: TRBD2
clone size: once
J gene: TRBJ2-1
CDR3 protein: CASSSQAGTSGSRDEQFF
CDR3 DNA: TGTGCCAGCAGCTCGCAAGCTGGGACTAGCGGGAGTAGGGATGAGCAGTTCTTC

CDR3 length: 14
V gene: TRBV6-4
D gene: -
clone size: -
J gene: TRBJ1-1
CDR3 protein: CASHWGRRNTEAFF
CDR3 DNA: TGTGCCAGCCACTGGGGACGCCGGAACACTGAAGCTTTCTTT

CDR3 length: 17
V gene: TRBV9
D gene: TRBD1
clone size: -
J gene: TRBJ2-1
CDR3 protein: CASSVGVPRDREDEQFF
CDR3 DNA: TGTGCCAGCAGCGTAGGGGTCCCTCGGGACAGGGAAGATGAGCAGTTCTTC

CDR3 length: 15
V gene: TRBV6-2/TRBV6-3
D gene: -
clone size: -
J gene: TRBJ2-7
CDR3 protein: CASSYNVGTPYEQYF
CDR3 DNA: TGTGCCAGCAGTTACAATGTCGGGACTCCTTACGAGCAGTACTTC

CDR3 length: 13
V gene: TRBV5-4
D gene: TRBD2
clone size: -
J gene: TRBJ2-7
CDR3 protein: CASSFPGGGRKYF
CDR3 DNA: TGTGCCAGCAGCTTCCCCGGGGGGGGTCGAAAGTACTTC

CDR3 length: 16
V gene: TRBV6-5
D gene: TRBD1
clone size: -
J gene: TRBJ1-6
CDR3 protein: CASSYLQGAGNSPLHF
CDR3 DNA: TGTGCCAGCAGTTACCTACAGGGGGCGGGGAATTCACCCCTCCACTTT

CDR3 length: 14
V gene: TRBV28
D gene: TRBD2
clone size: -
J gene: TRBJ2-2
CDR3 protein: CASDTSGLDGELFF
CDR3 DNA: TGTGCCAGCGACACTAGCGGGCTGGACGGGGAGCTGTTTTTT

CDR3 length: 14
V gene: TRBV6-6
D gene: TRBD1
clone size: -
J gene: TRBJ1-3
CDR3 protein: CASFEQGVGNTIYF
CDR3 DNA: TGTGCCAGCTTTGAACAGGGGGTTGGAAACACCATATATTTT

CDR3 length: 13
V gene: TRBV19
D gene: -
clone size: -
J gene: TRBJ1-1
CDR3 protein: CASSRSLNTEAFF
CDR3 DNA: TGTGCCAGTAGTAGAAGCTTGAACACTGAAGCTTTCTTT

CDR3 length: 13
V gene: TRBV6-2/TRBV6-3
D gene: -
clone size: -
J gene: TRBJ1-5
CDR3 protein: CASSNTLSQPQHF
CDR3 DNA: TGTGCCAGCAGTAATACCCTAAGTCAGCCCCAGCATTTT

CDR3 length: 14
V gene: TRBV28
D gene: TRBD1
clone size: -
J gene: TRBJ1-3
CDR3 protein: CASSPPGGGNTIYF
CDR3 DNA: TGTGCCAGCAGTCCCCCAGGGGGGGGAAACACCATATATTTT

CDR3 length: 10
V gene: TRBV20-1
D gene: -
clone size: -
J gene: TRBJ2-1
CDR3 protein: CSVDANEQFF
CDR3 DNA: TGCAGCGTCGATGCTAATGAGCAGTTCTTC

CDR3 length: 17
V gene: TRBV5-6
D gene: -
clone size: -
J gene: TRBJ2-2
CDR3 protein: CASSSPSINREAGELFF
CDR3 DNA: TGTGCCAGCAGCTCGCCCTCGATTAACAGGGAGGCCGGGGAGCTGTTTTTT

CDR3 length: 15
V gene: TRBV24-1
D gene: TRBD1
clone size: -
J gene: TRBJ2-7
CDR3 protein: CATSSSRDRAYEQYF
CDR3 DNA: TGTGCCACCAGCTCGAGCCGGGACAGAGCCTACGAGCAGTACTTC

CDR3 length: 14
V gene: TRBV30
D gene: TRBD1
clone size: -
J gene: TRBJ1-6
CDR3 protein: CAWSRQGLNSPLHF
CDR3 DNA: TGTGCCTGGAGTCGACAGGGGCTAAATTCACCCCTCCACTTT

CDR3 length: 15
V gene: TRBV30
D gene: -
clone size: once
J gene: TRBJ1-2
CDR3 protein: CAWNRDPLGDYGYTF
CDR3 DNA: TGTGCCTGGAATCGCGACCCGCTAGGGGACTATGGCTACACCTTC

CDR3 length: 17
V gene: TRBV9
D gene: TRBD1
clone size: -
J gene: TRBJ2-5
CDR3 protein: CASSVAEGQGRLETQYF
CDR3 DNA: TGTGCCAGCAGCGTAGCTGAGGGACAGGGCAGGTTGGAGACCCAGTACTTC

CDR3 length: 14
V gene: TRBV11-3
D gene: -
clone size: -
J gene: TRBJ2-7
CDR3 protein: CASSLDQGRDEQYF
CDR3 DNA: TGTGCCAGCAGCTTAGACCAGGGCCGGGACGAGCAGTACTTC

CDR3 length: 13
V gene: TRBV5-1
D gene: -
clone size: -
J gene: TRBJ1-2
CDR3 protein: CASAHRRGHGYTF
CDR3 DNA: TGCGCCAGCGCCCACCGTAGGGGCCATGGCTACACCTTC

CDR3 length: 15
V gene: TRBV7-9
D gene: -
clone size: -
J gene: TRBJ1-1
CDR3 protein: CASSFTGRGYTEAFF
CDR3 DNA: TGTGCCAGCAGCTTTACGGGCCGGGGGTACACTGAAGCTTTCTTT

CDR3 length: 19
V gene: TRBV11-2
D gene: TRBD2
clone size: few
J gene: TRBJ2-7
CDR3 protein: CASSRNPLAGGPIPYEQYF
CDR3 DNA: TGTGCCAGCAGCCGTAACCCCCTAGCGGGAGGGCCGATTCCCTACGAGCAGTACTTC